This is a list of T cell receptor beta chains from one sample in a study of PD-1 blockade in classical Hodgkin lymphoma. TCRdb's copy holds only in-frame clones and misses some; the assay was immunoSEQ multiplex PCR. The sample shows some 100,000 clones, more than 90% of them seen only once. The sequences come from peripheral blood mononuclear cells (PBMCs), collected at baseline. These receptor sequences come from a human donor with classical Hodgkin lymphoma. Each CDR3 is given with its conserved first and last residue. D genes are given only for firm matches. Where a row states a size, it is once, few, many or the class of an expanded clone; other rows omit it.

V: TRBV5-1
J: TRBJ2-7
size: NA
D: NA
DNA: TGCGCCAGCAGCTTGGCCCCGGGGGGCATGAACGAGCAGTACTTC
CDR3: CASSLAPGGMNEQYF

V: TRBV2
J: TRBJ2-7
size: NA
D: TRBD2
DNA: TGTGCCAGCAGTGAACTAGCGGGACGGTTGCGCGAGCAGTACTTC
CDR3: CASSELAGRLREQYF

V: TRBV6-1
J: TRBJ1-2
size: NA
D: NA
DNA: TGTGCCAGCAGTGAAGGGGGCGCGGATGGCTACACCTTC
CDR3: CASSEGGADGYTF

V: TRBV27
J: TRBJ2-1
size: NA
D: TRBD1
DNA: TGTGCCAGCAGTCCCCGACAGGGACGCTCCTACAATGAGCAGTTCTTC
CDR3: CASSPRQGRSYNEQFF

V: TRBV19
J: TRBJ1-5
size: NA
D: NA
DNA: TGTGCCAGTAGTTTTGATGGGCAGTTCAATCAGCCCCAGCATTTT
CDR3: CASSFDGQFNQPQHF

V: TRBV9
J: TRBJ2-5
size: NA
D: TRBD2
DNA: TGTGCCAGCAGTGAGGGGTCGGGAGGGCGTTGGGAGACCCAGTACTTC
CDR3: CASSEGSGGRWETQYF

V: TRBV7-9
J: TRBJ1-1
size: NA
D: TRBD1
DNA: TGTGCCAGCAGCTTACCGGGACAGGGGAGTTTTGACACTGAAGCTTTCTTT
CDR3: CASSLPGQGSFDTEAFF

V: TRBV2
J: TRBJ1-2
size: NA
D: NA
DNA: TGTGCCAGCAGGGCCCCGGGACACGGGGGCTACACCTTC
CDR3: CASRAPGHGGYTF

V: TRBV7-9
J: TRBJ2-2
size: NA
D: NA
DNA: TGTGCCAGCAGCTTTTCCTTCGGACAACTAGTTCCCGGGGAGCTGTTTTTT
CDR3: CASSFSFGQLVPGELFF

V: TRBV2
J: TRBJ2-3
size: NA
D: NA
DNA: TGTGCCAGCGGGCGCCGCAGGGCCCCTAGCACAGATACGCAGTATTTT
CDR3: CASGRRRAPSTDTQYF

V: TRBV5-1
J: TRBJ1-2
size: few
D: NA
DNA: TGCGCCAGCAGCTTTGGATATTTGGGAGGCTACACCTTC
CDR3: CASSFGYLGGYTF

V: TRBV5-1
J: TRBJ2-4
size: NA
D: TRBD2
DNA: TGCGCCAGCAGCTTGTCAGAGGGACTAGCGAAAAACATTCAGTACTTC
CDR3: CASSLSEGLAKNIQYF

V: TRBV27
J: TRBJ1-1
size: NA
D: TRBD1
DNA: TGTGCCAGCAGCAGACAGGGCTCTGAAGCTTTCTTT
CDR3: CASSRQGSEAFF

V: TRBV5-6
J: TRBJ2-5
size: NA
D: NA
DNA: TGTGCCAGCAGCTTGGGGGGCCAAGAGACCCAGTACTTC
CDR3: CASSLGGQETQYF

V: TRBV7-8
J: TRBJ1-1
size: NA
D: NA
DNA: TGTGCCAGCAGCTCCCTCACCCACAGGATCCGAAGTTCCTCGAACACTGAAGCTTTCTTT
CDR3: CASSSLTHRIRSSSNTEAFF

V: TRBV27
J: TRBJ1-4
size: NA
D: NA
DNA: TGTGCCAGCAGTTTTACGGGTGCGACTAATGAAAAACTGTTTTTT
CDR3: CASSFTGATNEKLFF

V: TRBV10-3
J: TRBJ1-1
size: NA
D: NA
DNA: TGTGCCATCAGTGAGACATTCCCGGGGAGCACTGAAGCTTTCTTT
CDR3: CAISETFPGSTEAFF

V: TRBV2
J: TRBJ1-2
size: NA
D: NA
DNA: TGTGCCAGCAGTGAAATTACGCTGTTTAATAACTATGGCTACACCTTC
CDR3: CASSEITLFNNYGYTF

V: TRBV27
J: TRBJ2-1
size: NA
D: NA
DNA: TGTGCCAGCAGTCCCCAATCACCCAATGAGCAGTTCTTC
CDR3: CASSPQSPNEQFF

V: TRBV9
J: TRBJ2-7
size: NA
D: NA
DNA: TGTGCCAGCAGCGAGGGCTACGAGCAGTACTTC
CDR3: CASSEGYEQYF

V: TRBV5-1
J: TRBJ2-5
size: NA
D: NA
DNA: TGCGCCAGCAGCTTACAAGAGACCCAGTACTTC
CDR3: CASSLQETQYF

V: TRBV2
J: TRBJ2-2
size: NA
D: TRBD1
DNA: TGTGCCAGCAGCCTACTTGGGCTGACAGGGTGGTCCACCGGGGAGCTGTTTTTT
CDR3: CASSLLGLTGWSTGELFF

V: TRBV27
J: TRBJ2-2
size: NA
D: NA
DNA: TGTGCCAGCAGTTTATGGGCAGGGGTCGACACCGGGGAGCTGTTTTTT
CDR3: CASSLWAGVDTGELFF

V: TRBV19
J: TRBJ2-3
size: NA
D: TRBD2
DNA: TGTGCCAGTAGGTCCGGACTAGCGGAGCTGATAGATACGCAGTATTTT
CDR3: CASRSGLAELIDTQYF

V: TRBV6-5
J: TRBJ1-5
size: NA
D: NA
DNA: TGTGCCAGCAGCCTACGTAGCAATCAGCCCCAGCATTTT
CDR3: CASSLRSNQPQHF

V: TRBV4-1
J: TRBJ2-5
size: NA
D: NA
DNA: TGCGCCAGCAGCCGGGTCATGAGCGAGACCCAGTACTTC
CDR3: CASSRVMSETQYF

V: TRBV6-6
J: TRBJ2-1
size: NA
D: TRBD1
DNA: TGTGCCAGCAGTTCCCAACCGGGACAGGGGACCAATGAGCAGTTCTTC
CDR3: CASSSQPGQGTNEQFF

V: TRBV7-6
J: TRBJ2-7
size: NA
D: NA
DNA: TGTGCCAGCAGCCCGACGGGCAGATCCTACGAGCAGTACTTC
CDR3: CASSPTGRSYEQYF

V: TRBV5-5
J: TRBJ2-7
size: NA
D: TRBD1
DNA: TGTGCCAGCAGCGACACAGGGGCTTCCTACGAGCAGTACTTC
CDR3: CASSDTGASYEQYF

V: TRBV5-1
J: TRBJ1-2
size: NA
D: TRBD1
DNA: TGCGCCAGCAGCGGGGGGACAGCATCCTATGGCTACACCTTC
CDR3: CASSGGTASYGYTF

V: TRBV11-2
J: TRBJ2-7
size: once
D: NA
DNA: TGTGCCAGCAGCTGGGACCGCCTGCAGTACTTC
CDR3: CASSWDRLQYF

V: TRBV1
J: TRBJ1-5
size: NA
D: NA
DNA: TGCACCAGCAGCCAAGATCGGACAGCCGCCCTAGCCGTGGGCAATCAGCCCCAGCATTTT
CDR3: CTSSQDRTAALAVGNQPQHF

V: TRBV11-2
J: TRBJ1-2
size: NA
D: TRBD1
DNA: TGTGCCAGCAGCCGTCTCGACAGGGCTGACTATGGCTACACCTTC
CDR3: CASSRLDRADYGYTF

V: TRBV28
J: TRBJ2-2
size: NA
D: NA
DNA: TGTGCCAGCAGCCACCCCGCTAGTGCCGGGGAGCTGTTTTTT
CDR3: CASSHPASAGELFF

V: TRBV27
J: TRBJ2-1
size: NA
D: TRBD2
DNA: TGTGCCAGCAGCTCCGGGACTAGCAATTACAATGAGCAGTTCTTC
CDR3: CASSSGTSNYNEQFF

V: TRBV18
J: TRBJ2-3
size: NA
D: NA
DNA: TGTGCCAGCTCACCCCGAGCTGGCACAGATACGCAGTATTTT
CDR3: CASSPRAGTDTQYF

V: TRBV10-3
J: TRBJ2-5
size: NA
D: NA
DNA: TGTGCCATCGGGGGCCTCGAAGAGACCCAGTACTTC
CDR3: CAIGGLEETQYF

V: TRBV9
J: TRBJ2-1
size: NA
D: TRBD2
DNA: TGTGCCAGCACCGGCCCAGCGGGAGTCCACAATGAGCAGTTCTTC
CDR3: CASTGPAGVHNEQFF

V: TRBV27
J: TRBJ2-7
size: NA
D: NA
DNA: TGTGCCAGCAGTCGCCGTCTAGCGCGGAGCTCCTACGAGCAGTACTTC
CDR3: CASSRRLARSSYEQYF

V: TRBV5-1
J: TRBJ2-1
size: NA
D: NA
DNA: TGCGCCAGCAGCCCCCCTGTCGGGACGGATGACAATGAGCAGTTCTTC
CDR3: CASSPPVGTDDNEQFF

V: TRBV11-2
J: TRBJ2-1
size: NA
D: TRBD2
DNA: TGTGCCAGCAGCCTAACTAGCGGGAGGGCCGACAGCGGAAATGAGCAGTTCTTC
CDR3: CASSLTSGRADSGNEQFF

V: TRBV9
J: TRBJ2-1
size: NA
D: NA
DNA: TGTGCCAGCAGACCCAATGAGCAGTTCTTC
CDR3: CASRPNEQFF

V: TRBV15
J: TRBJ1-3
size: NA
D: NA
DNA: TGTGCCACCAGCTTCACACAGGCGGGAAACACCATATATTTT
CDR3: CATSFTQAGNTIYF

V: TRBV4-2
J: TRBJ2-7
size: few
D: NA
DNA: TGTGCCAGCAGCCAAGATCCTGGACAGTTCTACGAGCAGTACTTC
CDR3: CASSQDPGQFYEQYF

V: TRBV27
J: TRBJ2-7
size: NA
D: NA
DNA: TGTGCCAGCAGTTCCTCCCCACAGACCGGGGGCCTTAACTACGAGCAGTACTTC
CDR3: CASSSSPQTGGLNYEQYF

V: TRBV4-1
J: TRBJ2-2
size: NA
D: NA
DNA: TGCGCCAGCAGCCAAGTAAAGGGGACCGTCAGGGAGCTGTTTTTT
CDR3: CASSQVKGTVRELFF

V: TRBV5-1
J: TRBJ2-7
size: NA
D: NA
DNA: TGCGCCAGCAGCCCTCGTGGCAGGGGAACCTACGAGCAGTACTTC
CDR3: CASSPRGRGTYEQYF

V: TRBV7-9
J: TRBJ2-1
size: few
D: NA
DNA: TGTGCCAGCAGCTTCAATGAGCAGTTCTTC
CDR3: CASSFNEQFF

V: TRBV5-1
J: TRBJ2-2
size: NA
D: NA
DNA: TGCGCCAGCAGTCCAGGGACGTATCCCGGGGAGCTGTTTTTT
CDR3: CASSPGTYPGELFF

V: TRBV10-1
J: TRBJ2-7
size: NA
D: TRBD1
DNA: TGCGCCAGCAGTGATGGACAGGCCTCCTACGAGCAGTACTTC
CDR3: CASSDGQASYEQYF

V: TRBV30
J: TRBJ2-5
size: NA
D: NA
DNA: TGTGCCTGGACAGGGAGAGAGACCCAGTACTTC
CDR3: CAWTGRETQYF

V: TRBV19
J: TRBJ2-7
size: NA
D: NA
DNA: TGTGCCAGTAGGTTGAATGAGGGGGGCTCCTACGAGCAGTACTTC
CDR3: CASRLNEGGSYEQYF

V: TRBV30
J: TRBJ1-3
size: once
D: NA
DNA: TGTGCCTGGAATGTGGGAAACACCATATATTTT
CDR3: CAWNVGNTIYF

V: TRBV30
J: TRBJ2-3
size: NA
D: TRBD1
DNA: TGTGCCTGGAGTGTTGGACAGGGGGCTGGAGATACGCAGTATTTT
CDR3: CAWSVGQGAGDTQYF